This T cell receptor beta chain was obtained from a study of cytomegalovirus exposure and HLA in healthy donors. Study information: The 130 or so validation repertoires used a platform that matched the one used for the approximately 690 first-cohort repertoires, as a later analysis reported. General study results and limits: Cytomegalovirus association was listed for 164 TCR beta chains.

Only in-frame clones appear in the TCRdb table, and some are missing; sequencing was by immunoSEQ multiplex PCR. Here the sample spans over 200,000 clones, around 87% being singletons. The study drew the donors from its approximately 110-subject validation cohort, separate from the approximately 700-subject first cohort. Losses at the gene ends were 5 bases for V and 13 bases for J; bases not matched to a gene: 11. The CDR3 consists of 13 residues. Looked up from germline, CDR1 is SGHNT and CDR2 is YENEEA. A remark on this clone: Its antigen is unknown.

Sequenced material: PBMCs. The chain carries TRBV11-3 and TRBJ2-1, with 7 bases matching TRBD1. The clonotype comes from a woman aged 18-29 years in good health and CMV-seronegative. In DNA, the CDR3 is TGTGCCAGCAGCCCCACCCGACAGGGATTCCAGTTCTTC. Translation: CASSPTRQGFQFF.